This T cell receptor (beta chain) emerged from a study of blood T cell repertoires in COVID-19. Study details: Sources were T cells, B-cell-depleted T cells, or PBMCs; the material itself was cDNA or gDNA.

Profiled with immunoSEQ multiplex PCR; TCRdb holds only in-frame clones, not every one. In the table there are around 330,000 clones, approximately 90% of which are singletons. Germline V gene data show CDR1 as LGHNA and CDR2 as YNFKEQ. The CDR3 length is 15 residues. The V gene lost 0 bases and the J gene lost 7 bases, with 13 bases spanning the gap. Participant age was roughly 18 to 90 years, and participants resided in roughly 24 US areas. Donors were grouped by their self-reported clinical history. The specimen was PBMCs or T cells enriched from blood (not recorded which). The clonotype was recovered from a woman aged 18-35 years who had recovered from COVID-19. The rearrangement links TRBV4-2 to TRBJ2-4; D may be TRBD2 (6 bases). The CDR3 DNA is TGTGCCAGCAGCCAAGATAGCGGACTTGTGAACATTCAGTACTTC. Amino acids: CASSQDSGLVNIQYF.